The text below deals with one TCR beta chain. In its sample, this clone was seen a few times. Its antigen has not been determined. No much larger clone is present one base from it, and per-base qualities are unavailable. This sample's time point label indicates: week 23, last vaccination. Each vaccine dose, consisting of 300 ug of a 20-mer mutant IDH1 peptide in Montanide, was administered subcutaneously with topical imiquimod. Donors had newly diagnosed WHO grade 3 or 4 IDH1-mutant astrocytomas with loss of nuclear ATRX. The samples were drawn from NOA16, a multicentre, single-arm, open-label phase I trial in Germany that tested a mutant IDH1 peptide vaccine in humans for the first time. Genomic DNA for TCRB sequencing was isolated from EDTA blood with the DNeasy Blood and Tissue Kit. Unmatched junction bases come to 11, with V trimmed by 10 bases and J by 6 bases. Looking up the germline V gene yields CDR1 ENHRY and CDR2 SYGVKD. From cysteine to phenylalanine, the CDR3 is 14 amino acids long. Only CDR3 DNA is held: 42 bases, read in frame from base 1.

This entry is derived from a study of a mutant IDH1 vaccine in newly diagnosed glioma (dated by TCRdb to the early 2020s). Regarding the complete study: Patients were given eight vaccinations, in weeks 1, 3, 5, 7, 11, 15, 19 and 23, which matched visits V03 through V10. Vaccination started 4-6 weeks after radiotherapy alone, or was given together with temozolomide cycles in the groups whose treatment included chemotherapy. Of the approximately 30 treated patients, approximately 60% were male and 37.5% were female, and a mean age of around 40 years was recorded. Before enrollment, patients had received standard therapy of radiotherapy alone, temozolomide alone, or radiochemotherapy with temozolomide; most received the combination. Six visits were used for peripheral blood collection: V03 (baseline), V05, V07, V10, V12 and V13. Longitudinal TCRB deep sequencing was done for some 25 treated patients, wherever samples were available for exploratory analyses.

Libraries were built with the immunoSEQ multiplex PCR assay. Following the manufacturer's protocol, the hsTCRB Kit was used to amplify rearranged TCR beta chain sequences. Sequencing of TCRB libraries was carried out on an Illumina MiSeq. The study's own analysis went as follows. The kit vendor's proprietary platform handled demultiplexing, trimming and gene mapping. This is the immuneACCESS table as TCRdb keeps it, with only in-frame sequences that have V and J called. A part of the clones is gone; compared with another copy, unresolved V genes explain less than half, and the rest is unexplained. That table furnishes V, J and clone size, whereas the DNA furnished D and trimming. Counted in this sample were roughly 50,000 clones; 81% of them appeared once. Of the sample, 6.5% to 9% is held by the ten largest clones. The investigation overall reported the following: PBMC samples for TCRB deep sequencing were selected based on availability. Immune responses induced by the vaccine were seen in more than 85% of patients across multiple MHC alleles. According to the authors, sample limitations meant that analyses of patient blood samples could not be reproduced. Pseudoprogression appeared unrelated to alterations in the top peripheral T cell clonotypes detected by TCRB sequencing.

The source material was PBMCs, sampled from a glioma patient whose treatment included an IDH1 peptide vaccine. The TCR comes from a woman aged 40 to 50 with glioma. Some clones in this sample may be carry-over from other donors' samples. Recombination linked TRBV10-3 to TRBJ1-5; TRBD1 matches 8 bases in the middle. The DNA reads TGTGCCAGCCAGACAGGGGAAGTCGGTCAGCCCCAGCATTTT. It translates as CASQTGEVGQPQHF.